A selection of T cell receptor beta chains follows, all from one sample in a study of blood T cell repertoires in COVID-19. Method: immunoSEQ multiplex PCR; TCRdb's copy keeps in-frame clones and lacks some. The repertoire includes about 43,000 clones, almost 85% of them detected once, and about 25% sits in the top ten. Material: peripheral blood. The origin of the receptors is a woman in her fifties or sixties with acute or convalescent COVID-19. CDR3s include the opening cysteine and the closing phenylalanine or tryptophan. The order of the fields is J gene, clone size, V gene, D gene, CDR3 protein, CDR3 DNA. A D gene is named only where the DNA matches it firmly. Only part of the rows carry a size: once, few, many, or a class if the clone is expanded.

TRBJ2-7 | NA | TRBV4-1 | NA | CASSRQGVRYEQYF | TGCGCCAGCAGCCGACAAGGGGTTCGCTACGAGCAGTACTTC
TRBJ1-5 | NA | TRBV5-5 | NA | CASSLAGLNSNQPQHF | TGTGCCAGCAGCTTGGCAGGTCTAAATAGCAATCAGCCCCAGCATTTT
TRBJ1-6 | few | TRBV27 | TRBD1 | CASSLQRPGTGIGNSPLHF | TGTGCCAGCAGTCTACAACGTCCCGGGACAGGGATTGGGAATTCACCCCTCCACTTT
TRBJ2-6 | NA | TRBV19 | TRBD1 | CASSPQGAGANVLTF | TGTGCCAGTAGTCCACAGGGGGCTGGGGCCAACGTCCTGACTTTC
TRBJ2-7 | NA | TRBV7-2 | NA | CASQGGGSYEQYF | TGTGCCAGCCAGGGAGGGGGGTCCTACGAGCAGTACTTC
TRBJ2-5 | NA | TRBV5-6 | NA | CASSLGGPTLHGGTQYF | TGTGCCAGCAGTCTGGGAGGACCGACTCTACATGGGGGGACCCAGTACTTC
TRBJ1-2 | NA | TRBV6-2/TRBV6-3 | TRBD1 | CASSSGQGGYTF | TGTGCCAGCAGTTCTGGACAGGGCGGCTACACCTTC
TRBJ2-7 | NA | TRBV19 | TRBD2 | CASSIGASGGDSSYEQYF | TGTGCCAGTAGTATAGGCGCTAGCGGGGGGGACAGCTCCTACGAGCAGTACTTC
TRBJ2-2 | NA | TRBV7-2 | TRBD2 | CASSLASSGGLTGELFF | TGTGCCAGCAGCTTAGCGTCTAGCGGGGGACTCACCGGGGAGCTGTTTTTT
TRBJ2-7 | NA | TRBV7-2 | TRBD2 | CASSLEGGGSYEQYF | TGTGCCAGCAGCTTAGAAGGCGGGGGGTCCTACGAGCAGTACTTC
TRBJ1-1 | NA | TRBV9 | NA | CASSVAGGPNTEAFF | TGTGCCAGCAGCGTAGCCGGGGGGCCAAACACTGAAGCTTTCTTT
TRBJ2-3 | NA | TRBV7-9 | NA | CASSLVSGSTDTQYF | TGTGCCAGCAGCTTAGTTAGCGGCAGCACAGATACGCAGTATTTT
TRBJ1-1 | NA | TRBV7-3 | TRBD1 | CASSQGQGTEAFF | TGTGCCAGCAGTCAGGGACAGGGGACTGAAGCTTTCTTT
TRBJ2-7 | NA | TRBV3-1/TRBV3-2 | NA | CASSQDKQGFSYEQYF | TGTGCCAGCAGCCAAGATAAACAGGGATTCTCCTACGAGCAGTACTTC
TRBJ2-3 | once | TRBV29-1 | TRBD1 | CSVEATPGGPDTQYF | TGCAGCGTTGAAGCAACCCCAGGGGGCCCAGATACGCAGTATTTT
TRBJ2-7 | few | TRBV19 | TRBD1 | CASSIQGVDHEQYF | TGTGCCAGTAGTATTCAGGGGGTTGACCACGAGCAGTACTTC
TRBJ2-1 | NA | TRBV7-9 | TRBD2 | CASSLPSGGPHEQFF | TGTGCCAGCAGCTTACCGAGCGGGGGGCCCCATGAGCAGTTCTTC
TRBJ1-5 | NA | TRBV19 | TRBD1 | CASSKWTGDPNQPQHF | TGTGCCAGTAGTAAGTGGACAGGGGACCCTAATCAGCCCCAGCATTTT
TRBJ1-2 | NA | TRBV2 | NA | CASSNTYYGYTF | TGTGCCAGCAGTAACACGTACTATGGCTACACCTTC
TRBJ2-3 | NA | TRBV6-5 | NA | CASTISGTDTQYF | TGTGCCAGCACGATTAGCGGCACAGATACGCAGTATTTT
TRBJ2-5 | NA | TRBV3-1/TRBV3-2 | NA | CASSQSRLTKYNRSGETQYF | TGTGCCAGCAGCCAATCCCGACTGACAAAATACAACAGAAGCGGAGAGACCCAGTACTTC
TRBJ1-4 | NA | TRBV7-9 | NA | CASSLSGEGRNEKLFF | TGTGCCAGCAGCTTATCCGGGGAGGGCCGAAATGAAAAACTGTTTTTT
TRBJ1-2 | NA | TRBV12-5 | NA | CASGLLANYGYTF | TGTGCTAGTGGTTTGTTAGCTAACTATGGCTACACCTTC
TRBJ1-4 | NA | TRBV6-5 | TRBD1 | CASSYSGQGGEKLFF | TGTGCCAGCAGTTACTCGGGGCAGGGGGGAGAAAAACTGTTTTTT
TRBJ2-2 | NA | TRBV12-3/TRBV12-4 | NA | CASSLTGTGELFF | TGTGCCAGCAGTTTAACCGGGACCGGGGAGCTGTTTTTT
TRBJ2-2 | NA | TRBV19 | TRBD2 | CASSMGVAGGNGELFF | TGTGCCAGTAGTATGGGGGTAGCGGGGGGAAACGGGGAGCTGTTTTTT
TRBJ2-7 | NA | TRBV7-6 | NA | CASSAGQLTYEQYF | TGTGCCAGCAGCGCGGGACAGTTGACCTACGAGCAGTACTTC
TRBJ2-5 | NA | TRBV15 | NA | CATRMERETQYF | TGTGCCACCAGGATGGAGAGGGAGACCCAGTACTTC
TRBJ1-1 | NA | TRBV19 | TRBD1 | CASIPPTGGPEAFF | TGTGCCAGTATCCCTCCGACAGGGGGACCTGAAGCTTTCTTT
TRBJ2-1 | NA | TRBV27 | TRBD1 | CASKPGQGTDEQFF | TGTGCCAGCAAGCCAGGACAGGGTACCGATGAGCAGTTCTTC
TRBJ2-3 | NA | TRBV10-2 | TRBD2 | CASSESGLAGSTDTQYF | TGCGCCAGCAGTGAGAGCGGACTAGCGGGGAGCACAGATACGCAGTATTTT